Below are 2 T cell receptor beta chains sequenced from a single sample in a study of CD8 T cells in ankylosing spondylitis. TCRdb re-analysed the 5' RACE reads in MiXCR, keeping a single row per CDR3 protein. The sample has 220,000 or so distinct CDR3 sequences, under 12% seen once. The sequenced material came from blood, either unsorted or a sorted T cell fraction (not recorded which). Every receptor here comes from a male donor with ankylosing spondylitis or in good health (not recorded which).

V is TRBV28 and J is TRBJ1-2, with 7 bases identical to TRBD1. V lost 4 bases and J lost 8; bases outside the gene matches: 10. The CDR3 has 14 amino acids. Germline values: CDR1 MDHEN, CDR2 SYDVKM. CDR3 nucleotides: TGTGCCAGCAGTTCGGCGGAGGGACAGCGAGGCTACACCTTC. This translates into CASSSAEGQRGYTF.

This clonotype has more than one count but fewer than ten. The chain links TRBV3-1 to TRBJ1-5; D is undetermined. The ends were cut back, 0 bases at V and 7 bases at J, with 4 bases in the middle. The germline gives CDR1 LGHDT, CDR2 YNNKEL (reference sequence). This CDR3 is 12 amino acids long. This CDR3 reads CASSQDLQPQHF. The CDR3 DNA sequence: TGTGCCAGCAGCCAAGATCTACAGCCCCAGCATTTT.